A single sample is the source of the 25 T cell receptor beta chains below, sequenced in a study of cytomegalovirus exposure and HLA in healthy donors. PCR primers comprised 60 Vbeta and 13 Jbeta primers. Sequencing was performed with immunoSEQ multiplex PCR; in TCRdb, only in-frame clones are kept and a portion is missing. The profile shows approximately 100,000 clones, 85% of them singletons. Sample: PBMCs. The source of these receptors is a man aged 40-49 years in good health and CMV-seropositive.

J is TRBJ2-1 and V is TRBV19; 7 nucleotides align to TRBD1. Germline-derived CDR1 and CDR2 are LNHDA and SQIVND (reference sequence). The CDR3 sequence is 15 residues long. The junction had 6 bases not matched to a gene; V was cut back by 4 bases and J by 3 bases. The CDR3 is CASSTYRGNYNEQFF. The CDR3, as DNA: TGTGCCAGTAGTACCTACAGGGGAAACTACAATGAGCAGTTCTTC.

The chain has TRBV6-1 and TRBJ2-1; 8 bases are a match to TRBD2. CDR1 MNHNS and CDR2 SASEGT come from the germline V gene. The length of the CDR3 is 15 residues. V dropped 10 bases and J dropped 6; count of bases not matched to a gene: 14. CDR3 in amino acids: CATVEGLDKCNEQFF. The CDR3 DNA sequence: TGTGCCACCGTTGAGGGACTAGATAAATGCAATGAGCAGTTCTTC.

The gene calls are TRBV9 and TRBJ2-5, with D possibly being TRBD1 (6 bases). V lost 3 bases, J lost 2 bases, and 11 bases lay in between. The germline V gene encodes CDR1 SGDLS and CDR2 YYNGEE. The CDR3 length is 14 residues. CDR3 sequence reads: CASSDGTTQETQYF. DNA of the CDR3: TGTGCCAGCAGCGACGGGACAACGCAAGAGACCCAGTACTTC.

The chain is built from TRBV27 and TRBJ2-1, with 9 bases fitting TRBD1. Germline V CDR1 and CDR2: MNHEY, SMNVEV (reference sequence). V was clipped by 6 bases and J by 7 bases; unmatched bases: 10. There are 15 residues in the CDR3. CDR3 loop: CASSRGQGIENEQFF. The CDR3 DNA follows: TGTGCCAGCAGCCGGGGACAGGGAATAGAAAATGAGCAGTTCTTC.

Only one count was recorded for this clone. The gene calls are TRBV6-6 and TRBJ1-5; 7 bases are a match to TRBD1. CDR1 is MNHNY, CDR2 SVGAGI, per germline (reference sequence). The CDR3 sequence is 14 residues long. V lost 5 bases, J lost 0 bases, and 1 base stayed unmatched. The CDR3 spells CASSRTGSNQPQHF. The CDR3 region has the DNA TGTGCCAGCAGTAGGACAGGTAGCAATCAGCCCCAGCATTTT.

The rearrangement uses TRBV9 and TRBJ2-7, with TRBD1 identical over 8 bases. The germline V gene encodes CDR1 SGDLS and CDR2 YYNGEE. The CDR3 consists of 13 residues. V shed 4 bases, J shed 6 bases, and the junction held 6 bases outside the gene matches. CDR3 DNA: TGTGCCAGCAGCCCAAGGACAGGGTCCGAGCAGTACTTC. Translation gives CASSPRTGSEQYF.

This clone has only one observation. This rearrangement joins TRBV15 to TRBJ1-2; D is unresolved. The V end was cut by 0 bases, the J end by 6 bases, with 8 bases between. CDR1 is LNHNV and CDR2 is YYDKDF in the germline V gene (reference sequence). The CDR3 is made up of 13 amino acids. The CDR3, as DNA: TGTGCCACCAGCAGAGACGAGGCAGATGGCTACACCTTC. Translated: CATSRDEADGYTF.

The chain links TRBV29-1 to TRBJ2-3; no firm D call. The V end was cut by 4 bases, the J end by 1 base, with 9 bases between. Germline-derived CDR1 and CDR2 are SQVTM and ANQGSEA. This CDR3 comprises 13 residues. CDR3: CSVGSSGTDTQYF. For the CDR3, the DNA is TGCAGCGTTGGTTCGAGCGGCACAGATACGCAGTATTTT.

This rearrangement joins TRBV2 to TRBJ1-4; 12 bases fit TRBD1. Germline values: CDR1 SNHLY, CDR2 FYNNEI. Trimming cost V 6 bases and J 6 bases; bases outside gene matches: 8. The CDR3 length is 16 residues. This chain's CDR3 is CASSRDRGRSDEKLFF. In DNA, the CDR3 is TGTGCCAGCAGCAGGGACAGGGGGCGGTCCGATGAAAAACTGTTTTTT.

The V call is TRBV14, the J call TRBJ2-3; TRBD2 matches at 7 bases. Unmatched junction bases numbered 6, after V lost 1 base and J lost 2 bases. Germline CDR1 and CDR2: SGHDN and FVKESK. The length of the CDR3 is 16 residues. CDR3 loop: CASSQVGTTNTDTQYF. The CDR3 bases are TGTGCCAGCAGCCAAGTTGGGACTACAAACACAGATACGCAGTATTTT.

Only one count was recorded for this clone. The chain is built from TRBV5-1 and TRBJ1-6; a possible D gene is TRBD1 (6 bases). In germline, CDR1 is SGHRS, CDR2 YFSETQ. The CDR3 is 13 amino acids. Trimming took off 7 bases at V and 5 bases at J, with 10 bases between the two ends. CDR3 nucleotides: TGCGCCAGCGGGACACGGGATAATTCACCCCTCCACTTT. It specifies CASGTRDNSPLHF.

The chain carries TRBV5-1 and TRBJ2-5; maybe TRBD2 (6 bases). V was pared by 2 bases and J by 3 bases, with 11 bases between. The CDR3 contains 14 residues. The germline CDR1 and CDR2 sequences are SGHRS and YFSETQ. The CDR3 region has the DNA TGCGCCAGCAGCTTTCCCGGGACTGAAGAGACCCAGTACTTC. Translated, it gives CASSFPGTEETQYF.

The chain employs TRBV9 and TRBJ2-7, with no clear D. The CDR3 extends over 14 amino acids. Germline V lookup: CDR1 SGDLS, CDR2 YYNGEE. V lost 3 bases and J lost 0, with 10 bases in between. Here the CDR3 reads CASSAGTYSYEQYF. CDR3 DNA: TGTGCCAGCAGCGCCGGTACCTACTCCTACGAGCAGTACTTC.

Comments on this clone: This same CDR3 is encoded by further DNA sequences in the sample. The gene calls are TRBV5-6 and TRBJ2-3; D possibly corresponds to TRBD2 (6 bases). Germline CDR1 SGHDT, CDR2 YYEEEE. The CDR3 runs to 15 residues. Trimming shortened V by 4 bases and J by 0 bases, and 12 bases separated the two germline ends. CDR3 DNA: TGTGCCAGCAGCCTAACCGGGGGAAGCACAGATACGCAGTATTTT. This encodes CASSLTGGSTDTQYF. The whole variable domain, filled in from reference TRBV5-6 and TRBJ2-3, reads DAGVTQSPTHLIKTRGQQVTLRCSPKSGHDTVSWYQQALGQGPQFIFQYYEEEERQRGNFPDRFSGHQFPNYSSELNVNALLLGDSALYLCASSLTGGSTDTQYFGPGTRLTVL.

The CDR3 loop is CASQIIAGGTYEQYF. The CDR3 coding sequence is TGCGCCAGCCAAATTATAGCGGGAGGGACCTACGAGCAGTACTTC. The gene calls are TRBV5-1 and TRBJ2-5; 11 bases align to TRBD2. With the DNA end fitting TRBJ2-7 better, the J assignment may be wrong. Germline V gene lookup returns CDR1 SGHRS and CDR2 YFSETQ. The CDR3 runs 15 residues.

This chain links TRBV19 with TRBJ1-1; no reliable D call. CDR3 length: 12 amino acids. In germline, CDR1 is LNHDA, CDR2 SQIVND (reference sequence). V gave up 3 bases and J gave up 13 bases, with 15 bases separating them. CDR3 in amino acids: CASSMVGEEDFF. The CDR3 DNA reads TGTGCCAGTAGTATGGTAGGTGAGGAGGATTTCTTT.

A few counts support this clone. This chain links TRBV19 with TRBJ2-7; the match to TRBD2 covers 7 bases. Germline V gene data show CDR1 as LNHDA and CDR2 as SQIVND (reference sequence). This CDR3 contains 15 residues. The trim removed 1 base at V and 7 bases at J, leaving 10 bases unmatched. The CDR3 nucleotides read TGTGCCAGTAGTATAGCAACGGGAGGCCGTGGTGAGCAGTACTTC. Encoded protein: CASSIATGGRGEQYF.

The V and J genes are TRBV5-1 and TRBJ2-1, with 7 bases aligning to TRBD2. The CDR3 is 14 amino acids. V trimming: 4 bases; J trimming: 7 bases; junction bases outside the gene matches: 8. Germline V lookup: CDR1 SGHRS, CDR2 YFSETQ. The CDR3 spells CASSPERDYNEQFF. The CDR3 DNA sequence: TGCGCCAGCAGCCCCGAGCGGGATTATAATGAGCAGTTCTTC.

The rearrangement joins TRBV19 to TRBJ1-2, with D uncertain. The CDR3 spans 14 residues. CDR1 and CDR2 (germline): LNHDA, SQIVND (reference sequence). V was shortened by 0 bases and J by 7 bases, with 12 bases between the two germline ends. CDR3 sequence: CASSIDNWGGGYTF. CDR3 DNA sequence: TGTGCCAGTAGTATAGATAACTGGGGAGGTGGCTACACCTTC.

V usage is TRBV15 and J usage is TRBJ1-2; TRBD1 agrees at 9 bases. Per germline, CDR1 LNHNV and CDR2 YYDKDF (reference sequence). V was pared by 3 bases and J by 2 bases, with 10 bases of the junction left unmatched. The CDR3 runs to 17 residues. For the CDR3, the DNA is TGTGCCACCAGCAGCAGACAGGGGGTCCTCAGAAACTATGGCTACACCTTC. Protein: CATSSRQGVLRNYGYTF.

The chain has TRBV6-1 and TRBJ2-7; no definite D call. CDR3 length: 13 amino acids. The germline V gene has CDR1 MNHNS and CDR2 SASEGT. The V and J ends lost 3 bases and 2 bases respectively, with 8 bases between them. The CDR3 DNA reads TGTGCCAGCAGTGACAGGCCGGCCTACGAGCAGTACTTC. It specifies CASSDRPAYEQYF.

The chain has TRBV27 and TRBJ2-2; possibly TRBD2 for D (6 bases). Germline V gene data show CDR1 as MNHEY and CDR2 as SMNVEV (reference sequence). The CDR3 length is 17 residues. The germline V and J ends were trimmed by 0 bases and 0 bases, with 11 bases remaining between them. CDR3 loop: CASSLSAGTANTGELFF. CDR3 sequence (DNA): TGTGCCAGCAGTTTATCGGCGGGGACTGCGAACACCGGGGAGCTGTTTTTT.

J is TRBJ2-2 and V is TRBV6-1, with D uncertain. CDR1 MNHNS and CDR2 SASEGT come from the germline V gene. This CDR3 is built from 14 residues. Trimming removed 6 bases from V and 6 bases from J, with 14 bases in between. CDR3 sequence reads: CASRARTGPGELFF. The CDR3 DNA reads TGTGCCAGCAGGGCCCGAACGGGTCCCGGGGAGCTGTTTTTT.

V usage is TRBV27 and J usage is TRBJ2-7; D is possibly TRBD1 (6 bases). CDR1 and CDR2 from the germline V gene are MNHEY and SMNVEV (reference sequence). Between the trimmed V and J ends, which lost 8 bases and 3 bases, there was a span of 11 bases. CDR3 size: 12 residues. The CDR3 DNA reads as TGTGCCAGCGGGGACACCGTCTACGAGCAGTACTTC. Amino acids: CASGDTVYEQYF.

The chain carries TRBV27 and TRBJ2-7; D not certain. V dropped 5 bases and J dropped 2 bases, with 4 bases sitting between them. The CDR3 sequence is 11 residues long. Germline CDR1 reads MNHEY; CDR2 reads SMNVEV (reference sequence). For the CDR3, the DNA is TGTGCCAGCAGTCCCGCCTACGAGCAGTACTTC. Translated, it gives CASSPAYEQYF.